These T cell receptor beta chains were read from a single sample in a study of CD4 T cells in relation to SARS-CoV-2 and coronaviruses. These TCRs' antigens remain unknown. TCRdb's copy holds only in-frame clones and misses some; the assay was immunoSEQ multiplex PCR. Of 21,000 or so clones listed, less than 85% are singletons. The sequenced sample was CD4+ T cells from PBMCs, cultured in vitro. The receptors were gathered from a human donor in good health. Both conserved end residues are part of each CDR3. D genes are given only for firm matches. Part of the rows lack a size; the others show once, few, many or a class for expanded clones.

D gene: TRBD1
CDR3 length: 16
clone size: .
V gene: TRBV6-2/TRBV6-3
J gene: TRBJ2-2
CDR3 DNA: TGTGCCAGCAGTATGACAGGGGGAGGAGGTACCGGGGAGCTGTTTTTT
CDR3 protein: CASSMTGGGGTGELFF

D gene: .
CDR3 length: 13
clone size: few
V gene: TRBV24-1
J gene: TRBJ1-5
CDR3 DNA: TGTGCCACCAGTGAAATCGAAGGGCAGCCCCAGCATTTT
CDR3 protein: CATSEIEGQPQHF

D gene: TRBD1
CDR3 length: 17
clone size: .
V gene: TRBV4-1
J gene: TRBJ1-1
CDR3 DNA: TGCGCCAGCAGCCAAGAATGGGGGACAGTGGGGGGCTTGAGAGCTTTCTTT
CDR3 protein: CASSQEWGTVGGLRAFF

D gene: .
CDR3 length: 14
clone size: .
V gene: TRBV21-1
J gene: TRBJ1-4
CDR3 DNA: TGTGCCAGCAGCAAAGGTAGCGATAATGAAAAACTGTTTTTT
CDR3 protein: CASSKGSDNEKLFF

D gene: .
CDR3 length: 15
clone size: .
V gene: TRBV14
J gene: TRBJ2-7
CDR3 DNA: TGTGCCAGCAGCCAAGGAGGGAGATCCGCCTACGAGCAGTACTTC
CDR3 protein: CASSQGGRSAYEQYF

D gene: TRBD1
CDR3 length: 17
clone size: .
V gene: TRBV12-5
J gene: TRBJ2-5
CDR3 DNA: TGTGCTAGTGGTCCGGGACAGGGAGTAGGGTCCCAAGAGACCCAGTACTTC
CDR3 protein: CASGPGQGVGSQETQYF

D gene: .
CDR3 length: 13
clone size: .
V gene: TRBV12-3/TRBV12-4
J gene: TRBJ2-7
CDR3 DNA: TGTGCCAGCAGTTTGGGGGGAACCTACGAGCAGTACTTC
CDR3 protein: CASSLGGTYEQYF

D gene: .
CDR3 length: 17
clone size: .
V gene: TRBV2
J gene: TRBJ2-5
CDR3 DNA: TGTGCCAGCAAGTCGTGGTATGCAGGGACTGTTCAGGAGACCCAGTACTTC
CDR3 protein: CASKSWYAGTVQETQYF

D gene: .
CDR3 length: 12
clone size: .
V gene: TRBV29-1
J gene: TRBJ2-1
CDR3 DNA: TGCAGCGTCTTGGACAGTTCCAATGAGCAGTTCTTC
CDR3 protein: CSVLDSSNEQFF

D gene: .
CDR3 length: 14
clone size: few
V gene: TRBV9
J gene: TRBJ2-2
CDR3 DNA: TGTGCCAGCAGCATTACAGGGAACACCGGGGAGCTGTTTTTT
CDR3 protein: CASSITGNTGELFF

D gene: .
CDR3 length: 15
clone size: few
V gene: TRBV18
J gene: TRBJ1-5
CDR3 DNA: TGTGCCAGCTCAGAGCTACAGGGAAGCAATCAGCCCCAGCATTTT
CDR3 protein: CASSELQGSNQPQHF

D gene: .
CDR3 length: 16
clone size: once
V gene: TRBV5-1
J gene: TRBJ2-1
CDR3 DNA: TGCGCCAGCAGCTTGGGGTCTAGCCATCTCGGCAATGAGCAGTTCTTC
CDR3 protein: CASSLGSSHLGNEQFF

D gene: TRBD2
CDR3 length: 15
clone size: .
V gene: TRBV7-9
J gene: TRBJ2-1
CDR3 DNA: TGTGCCAGCAGCTGGGGCGGGAGGGCCGCCAATGAGCAGTTCTTC
CDR3 protein: CASSWGGRAANEQFF

D gene: TRBD2
CDR3 length: 16
clone size: .
V gene: TRBV12-5
J gene: TRBJ2-3
CDR3 DNA: TGTGCTAGTGGTTCGGTCCGGACTAGCGGGAGTGATACGCAGTATTTT
CDR3 protein: CASGSVRTSGSDTQYF

D gene: .
CDR3 length: 16
clone size: once
V gene: TRBV3-1/TRBV3-2
J gene: TRBJ2-3
CDR3 DNA: TGTGCCAGCAGCCAACACACCGGGACTCACACAGATACGCAGTATTTT
CDR3 protein: CASSQHTGTHTDTQYF

D gene: .
CDR3 length: 17
clone size: once
V gene: TRBV7-9
J gene: TRBJ2-3
CDR3 DNA: TGTGCCAGCAGCGGGGGACGGGAAGGAACGAGGACAGATACGCAGTATTTT
CDR3 protein: CASSGGREGTRTDTQYF

D gene: .
CDR3 length: 12
clone size: .
V gene: TRBV6-5
J gene: TRBJ1-1
CDR3 DNA: TGTGCCAGCAGAGCTGGACAGATATCAGCTTTCTTT
CDR3 protein: CASRAGQISAFF

D gene: .
CDR3 length: 12
clone size: medium-sized
V gene: TRBV7-9
J gene: TRBJ1-1
CDR3 DNA: TGTGCCAGCAGCTCACCGGGGCCTGAAGCTTTCTTT
CDR3 protein: CASSSPGPEAFF